The 20 T cell receptor beta chains in this list originate from one sample, sequenced in a study of blood T cell repertoires in COVID-19. Here immunoSEQ multiplex PCR was the method, and the copy in TCRdb shows in-frame clones only, minus some. Here the sample spans 150,000 to 200,000 clones, approximately 83% being singletons. The sample consisted of peripheral blood. These TCRs come from a human donor with acute or convalescent COVID-19. The donor label of this sample is uncertain.

This chain joins TRBV28 and TRBJ1-4; D perhaps matches TRBD1 (5 bases). The V end lost 3 bases, the J end lost 7 bases, and 15 bases lay between the germline ends. The CDR3 is 15 amino acids. Germline CDR1 and CDR2: MDHEN and SYDVKM. CDR3 sequence: CASSFFGQGFEKLFF. The CDR3 bases are TGTGCCAGCAGTTTTTTCGGGCAGGGTTTTGAAAAACTGTTTTTT.

V and J are TRBV11-2 and TRBJ1-1, with a weak D call TRBD1 (5 bases). Germline V gene data show CDR1 as SGHAT and CDR2 as FQNNGV. Trimming shortened V by 1 base and J by 6 bases, and 12 bases separated the two germline ends. CDR3 length: 14 amino acids. The CDR3 DNA is TGTGCCAGCAGCTTAGGGCTGGGGCTCGCTGAAGCTTTCTTT. Its protein is CASSLGLGLAEAFF.

This rearrangement joins TRBV30 to TRBJ1-5, with D possibly TRBD1 on 5 matching bases. From germline, CDR1 is GTSNPN and CDR2 SVGIG (reference sequence). The CDR3 sequence is 16 residues long. The ends were cut back, 0 bases at V and 7 bases at J, with 19 bases in the middle. Here the CDR3 DNA reads TGTGCCTGGAGTGTCCTCTCCCCCAGGGTTGGCCAGCCCCAGCATTTT. Amino acid sequence: CAWSVLSPRVGQPQHF. The full variable domain, completed using reference TRBV30 and TRBJ1-5, is SQTIHQWPATLVQPVGSPLSLECTVEGTSNPNLYWYRQAAGRGLQLLFYSVGIGQISSEVPQNLSASRPQDRQFILSSKKLLLSDSGFYLCAWSVLSPRVGQPQHFGDGTRLSIL.

V is TRBV7-3 and J is TRBJ2-3; D is undetermined. Trimming shortened V by 8 bases and J by 0 bases, and 15 bases separated the two germline ends. Looked up from germline, CDR1 is SGHTA and CDR2 is FQGTGA. The CDR3 is 15 amino acids. The CDR3 DNA is TGTGCCAGCGCGGCAATGGCCACTAGCACAGATACGCAGTATTTT. Amino acid sequence: CASAAMATSTDTQYF.

This clone came up many times. The chain has TRBV4-1 and TRBJ1-3, with 7 bases lining up with TRBD1. The junction had 13 bases not matched to a gene; V was cut back by 1 base and J by 4 bases. Germline V gene sequence: CDR1 MGHRA, CDR2 YSYEKL. The CDR3 sequence is 18 residues long. CDR3 loop: CASSQGGRGRREGNTIYF. CDR3 in DNA: TGCGCCAGCAGCCAAGGGGGAAGGGGGCGCAGAGAGGGAAACACCATATATTTT.

V gene TRBV14 combines with J gene TRBJ1-1; 8 bases agree with TRBD1. CDR3 length: 15 residues. The V gene's germline CDR1 is SGHDN and CDR2 FVKESK. The V gene end was trimmed by 4 bases and the J gene end by 1 base; junction bases not matched to a gene: 5. Here the CDR3 reads CASSPRTGKNTEAFF. In DNA, the CDR3 is TGTGCCAGCAGCCCCCGGACAGGGAAGAACACTGAAGCTTTCTTT.

The V and J genes are TRBV30 and TRBJ2-3; D possibly corresponds to TRBD2 (5 bases). Germline V gene sequence: CDR1 GTSNPN, CDR2 SVGIG (reference sequence). CDR3 length: 16 amino acids. Trimming took off 0 bases at V and 0 bases at J, with 13 bases between the two ends. The CDR3 DNA follows: TGTGCCTGGAGTGTACAGAGGACTGATAGCACAGATACGCAGTATTTT. As protein: CAWSVQRTDSTDTQYF.

In its sample, this clone was seen once. The rearrangement joins TRBV5-1 to TRBJ2-5; D is uncertain. Germline V gene sequence: CDR1 SGHRS, CDR2 YFSETQ. V shed 3 bases and J shed 1 base, with 13 bases lying between them. The CDR3 consists of 15 residues. The CDR3 DNA reads as TGCGCCAGCAGCTCCACAGCCACTTCCCAAGAGACCCAGTACTTC. Encoded protein: CASSSTATSQETQYF. The complete variable domain, with remaining parts taken from reference TRBV5-1 and TRBJ2-5, reads KAGVTQTPRYLIKTRGQQVTLSCSPISGHRSVSWYQQTPGQGLQFLFEYFSETQRNKGNFPGRFSGRQFSNSRSEMNVSTLELGDSALYLCASSSTATSQETQYFGPGTRLLVL.

The chain uses TRBV27 and TRBJ2-3; 7 bases agree with TRBD1. The ends lost 6 bases at V and 1 base at J; junction bases unmatched: 4. CDR1 is MNHEY, CDR2 SMNVEV, per germline (reference sequence). The CDR3 is 14 amino acids. The CDR3, as DNA: TGTGCCAGCAGCGGGACAGCCCGCACAGATACGCAGTATTTT. Amino acid sequence: CASSGTARTDTQYF.

The chain uses TRBV20-1 and TRBJ1-4, with D unresolved. V lost 6 bases, J lost 7 bases, and 9 bases lay in between. CDR3 size: 11 residues. The germline V gene has CDR1 DFQATT and CDR2 SNEGSKA (reference sequence). Here the CDR3 reads CSAPVLEKLFF. CDR3 nucleotide sequence: TGCAGTGCCCCGGTCCTTGAAAAACTGTTTTTT.

The rearrangement links TRBV27 to TRBJ1-5; D may be TRBD1 (5 bases). This CDR3 spans 15 amino acids. V lost 4 bases and J 7 bases, leaving 17 bases between the germline ends. Germline V gene sequence: CDR1 MNHEY, CDR2 SMNVEV (reference sequence). CDR3 sequence (DNA): TGTGCCAGCAGTTCGGTCGGGGGGGTGAGCCAGCCCCAGCATTTT. Protein product: CASSSVGGVSQPQHF.

This clone has only a few counts. The V call is TRBV2, the J call TRBJ1-2, with 8 bases that match TRBD1. Germline V gene data show CDR1 as SNHLY and CDR2 as FYNNEI. V was clipped by 6 bases and J by 1 base; unmatched bases: 13. This CDR3 comprises 17 residues. The CDR3 sequence: CASRSRTGIRVNYGYTF. In nucleotides, the CDR3 is TGTGCCAGCAGATCCCGGACAGGGATTCGAGTTAACTATGGCTACACCTTC.

This clone was detected only once. No DNA is shown, since the ends of the CDR3 on it are uncertain; the CDR3 is the one TCRdb lists. The chain employs TRBV18 and TRBJ1-2; the D call of TRBD1 is as the table states it, not checked on the DNA. With termini counted, the CDR3 has 16 amino acids. Germline CDR1 reads KGHSH; CDR2 reads LQKENI. The CDR3 loop reads CASSPLLERGNYGYTF.

The rearrangement links TRBV10-2 to TRBJ2-1; 8 bases align to TRBD2. Germline CDR1 reads WSHSY; CDR2 reads SAAADI. The CDR3 has 15 residues. Germline trimming cut 6 bases from V and 7 bases from J; bases unmatched to any gene: 11. CDR3 amino acids: CASSETGGLGNEQFF. CDR3 coding DNA: TGCGCCAGCAGCGAAACGGGGGGGCTGGGGAATGAGCAGTTCTTC.

The rearrangement joins TRBV5-1 to TRBJ2-7; 10 positions agree with TRBD2. Germline V lookup: CDR1 SGHRS, CDR2 YFSETQ. V lost 3 bases, J lost 7 bases, and 10 bases stayed unmatched. The CDR3 has 15 residues. The CDR3 DNA reads as TGCGCCAGCAGCTCAGCGGGAGGGGTCGGTGTAGAGCAGTACTTC. Translating gives CASSSAGGVGVEQYF.

The chain uses TRBV27 and TRBJ1-1; a weak D match, TRBD1 (6 bases). The CDR3 is made up of 14 amino acids. The V gene lost 2 bases and the J gene lost 0 bases, with 7 bases spanning the gap. Germline CDR1 reads MNHEY; CDR2 reads SMNVEV (reference sequence). CDR3 sequence reads: CASSLGTLNTEAFF. The CDR3 nucleotides read TGTGCCAGCAGTTTAGGGACATTGAACACTGAAGCTTTCTTT.

The chain joins TRBV9 to TRBJ1-4; perhaps TRBD1 as D (5 bases). The CDR3 sequence is 15 residues long. From germline, CDR1 is SGDLS and CDR2 YYNGEE. V was pared by 3 bases and J by 5 bases, with 14 bases between. The CDR3 here is CASSDRGAGNEKLFF. CDR3 bases: TGTGCCAGCAGCGATAGGGGCGCCGGAAATGAAAAACTGTTTTTT.

This sequence joins TRBV5-6 and TRBJ2-3; 10 bases line up with TRBD2. Germline CDR1 reads SGHDT; CDR2 reads YYEEEE. With 4 bases clipped from V and 4 bases from J, the junction kept 3 bases outside the gene matches. The CDR3 loop spans 14 amino acids. The CDR3 sequence is CASSTLAGADTQYF. The CDR3 DNA sequence: TGTGCCAGCAGCACTCTAGCGGGAGCAGATACGCAGTATTTT.

The J gene is TRBJ2-3, the V gene TRBV6-5; the match to TRBD2 covers 8 bases. From germline, CDR1 is MNHEY and CDR2 SVGAGI. J gave up 0 bases and V 7 bases, and 6 bases lay outside the gene matches. CDR3 size: 15 residues. In DNA form, the CDR3 reads TGTGCCAGCAAGGGAGCGGGGGAGAGCACAGATACGCAGTATTTT. This translates into CASKGAGESTDTQYF.

Only a few counts were recorded for this clone. The chain carries TRBV7-9 and TRBJ1-2, with 7 bases matching TRBD1. The V and J ends lost 5 bases and 0 bases, in that order; junction bases with no gene match: 9. The CDR3 is 16 residues long. Germline lookup yields CDR1 SEHNR and CDR2 FQNEAQ (reference sequence). CDR3 region: CASSPSTGRANYGYTF. The CDR3 nucleotides are TGTGCCAGCAGCCCATCGACAGGGCGAGCTAACTATGGCTACACCTTC.